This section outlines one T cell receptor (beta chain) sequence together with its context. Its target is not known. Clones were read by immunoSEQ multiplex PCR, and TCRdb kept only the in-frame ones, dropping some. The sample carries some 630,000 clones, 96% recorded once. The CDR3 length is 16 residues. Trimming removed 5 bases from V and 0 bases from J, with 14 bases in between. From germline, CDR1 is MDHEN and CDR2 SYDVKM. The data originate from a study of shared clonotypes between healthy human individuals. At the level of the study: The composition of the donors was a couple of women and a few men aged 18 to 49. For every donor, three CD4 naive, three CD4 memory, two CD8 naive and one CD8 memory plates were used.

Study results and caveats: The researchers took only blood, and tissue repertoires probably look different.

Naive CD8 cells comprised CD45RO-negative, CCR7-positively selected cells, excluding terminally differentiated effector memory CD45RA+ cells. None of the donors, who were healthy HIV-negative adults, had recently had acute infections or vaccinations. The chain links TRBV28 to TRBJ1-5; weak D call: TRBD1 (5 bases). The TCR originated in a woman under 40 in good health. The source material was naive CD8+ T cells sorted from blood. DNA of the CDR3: TGTGCCAGCAGTCCCGCCCGGGGCTATAGCAATCAGCCCCAGCATTTT. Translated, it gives CASSPARGYSNQPQHF.